This is a list of T cell receptor beta chains from one sample in a study of cytomegalovirus exposure and HLA in healthy donors. TCRdb keeps only in-frame clones here, not all; method: immunoSEQ multiplex PCR. The sample consists of around 170,000 clones, around 85% of them appearing once. Sequencing input: PBMCs. These receptor sequences come from a man aged 50 to 60 in good health and CMV-seronegative. The conserved cysteine and the conserved F or W are not part of the CDR3 here.

v_call | cdr3_aa
TRBV23-1 | ASSPGQGTGELF
TRBV18 | ASSPPGVNTEAF
TRBV4-1 | ASSQQTGEPYGYT
TRBV27 | ASRRLAGNEQF
TRBV7-2 | ASSLERGRGSTDTQY
TRBV4-1 | ASSQGFRDSFSSYEQY
TRBV19 | ASSPGHSPEPQH
TRBV9 | ASSPWGGGAYEQF
TRBV11-2 | ASSFRGYGYT
TRBV4-1 | ASSQSSGGEKLF
TRBV2 | ASKGAENTEAF
TRBV29-1 | SVEDGGNSYEQY
TRBV7-9 | ASSPRQAPYGYT
TRBV5-6 | ASTLGTGGSPLH
TRBV27 | ASSSRALGLEQY
TRBV25-1 | ASSSSGANVLT
TRBV4-3 | ASSQAGHTGELF
TRBV4-3 | ASSRYISQPTANTGELF
TRBV5-5 | ASNLQGLTNEKLF
TRBV9 | ASSVGDRAYEQY
TRBV12-5 | ASGLASGTGDPGYT
TRBV5-6 | ASSQRVNSPLH
TRBV7-2 | ASSPDLYNSPLH
TRBV7-3 | ASTPSGGNTGELF
TRBV5-1 | ASSLSGDTQY
TRBV5-1 | ASSLEGQVHEKLF
TRBV5-6 | ASSHRGGPGTDTQY
TRBV7-2 | ASSLEPGMAY
TRBV19 | ASSINPGVTYNEQF
TRBV19 | ASSDLSGGAFDEQY
TRBV19 | ASSSLTGLVSGNTIY
TRBV28 | ASGGLRNTQY
TRBV5-1 | ASSLSTSSYNEQF
TRBV7-8 | ASSQGQGGSIRSSYEQY
TRBV7-8 | ASSRGGYSNQPQH
TRBV27 | ASSPRTLYSNQPQH
TRBV18 | ASSPLVGQETQY
TRBV27 | ASSSGGGLSGNTIY
TRBV7-2 | ASSLEGGGTTQY
TRBV7-2 | ASSLGRSSPLH
TRBV6-1 | ASSEALWGGTQNTGELF
TRBV19 | ASSTARTGQGNQPQH
TRBV10-2 | ARNRESEAF
TRBV27 | ASSLFVLGGPTRFYGYT
TRBV6-1 | ASSYGTEAF
TRBV27 | ASRGTGRTDTQY
TRBV9 | ASSAPQGGEAETQY
TRBV4-3 | ASSQDPSGGPGDTQY
TRBV5-6 | ASSSGPGQSYEQY
TRBV27 | ASSWTGAANQPQH
TRBV5-8 | ASSSGSRTGGRSPLH
TRBV7-2 | ASSPWGGDTGELF
TRBV18 | ASSLNPPRGTGELF
TRBV7-2 | ASSSYSSSGNTIY
TRBV15 | ATSREGPHSYEQY